Listed below are T cell receptor beta chains from one sample, sequenced in a study of blood T cell repertoires in COVID-19. Assay: immunoSEQ multiplex PCR; the TCRdb copy retains only in-frame clones and omits some. Of tens of thousands of clones in the sample, about four fifths were seen once. Source material: peripheral blood. The receptors originated from a man older than 75 with COVID-19, enrolled during active disease. Both conserved end residues are part of each CDR3. A D gene is named only where the DNA matches it firmly. A clone size is listed for some rows: how often the clone was seen (once, few, many), or a class if it is expanded.

TRBV10-3	TRBJ2-3	-	-	13	CATSGQSTDTQYF	TGTGCCACCTCCGGACAGAGCACAGATACGCAGTATTTT
TRBV6-5	TRBJ2-7	-	TRBD1	13	CASRAGQGYEQYF	TGTGCCAGCAGGGCGGGACAGGGCTACGAGCAGTACTTC
TRBV24-1	TRBJ2-3	-	-	14	CATSDRTGTDTQYF	TGTGCCACCAGTGACAGGACAGGCACAGATACGCAGTATTTT
TRBV6-6	TRBJ1-2	few	-	14	CASSSLTVGYGYTF	TGTGCCAGCAGTTCCCTGACAGTTGGCTATGGCTACACCTTC
TRBV11-2	TRBJ2-2	-	TRBD1	17	CASSPGGAVVSTGELFF	TGTGCCAGCAGCCCAGGGGGCGCGGTTGTTTCCACCGGGGAGCTGTTTTTT
TRBV19	TRBJ1-2	-	-	15	CASSTDDGTRYGYTF	TGTGCCAGTAGTACTGACGACGGGACACGCTATGGCTACACCTTC
TRBV7-9	TRBJ2-4	medium-sized	-	14	CASSPGLAKNIQYF	TGTGCCAGCAGCCCGGGACTAGCCAAAAACATTCAGTACTTC
TRBV10-1	TRBJ2-3	-	TRBD2	17	CASSSASGGAHEDTQYF	TGCGCCAGCAGTTCTGCGAGCGGGGGGGCGCACGAAGATACGCAGTATTTT
TRBV19	TRBJ1-2	few	-	15	CASSIEEGLNYGYTF	TGTGCCAGTAGTATAGAAGAGGGCCTCAACTATGGCTACACCTTC
TRBV7-3	TRBJ2-3	-	-	16	CASSFGLDVSTDTQYF	TGTGCCAGCAGCTTTGGACTGGATGTTAGCACAGATACGCAGTATTTT
TRBV30	TRBJ1-5	-	TRBD1	14	CAWSAGQSNQPQHF	TGTGCCTGGAGCGCGGGACAGAGCAATCAGCCCCAGCATTTT
TRBV5-1	TRBJ1-1	-	-	12	CASSLINTEAFF	TGCGCCAGCAGCTTGATAAACACTGAAGCTTTCTTT
TRBV4-1	TRBJ2-1	-	-	14	CASSQGGIYNEQFF	TGCGCCAGCAGCCAAGGAGGGATCTACAATGAGCAGTTCTTC
TRBV6-5	TRBJ2-5	once	-	14	CASSSDTSQETQYF	TGTGCCAGCAGTTCCGACACAAGTCAAGAGACCCAGTACTTC
TRBV14	TRBJ1-6	-	TRBD1	18	CASSPIGQVQHYNSPLHF	TGTGCCAGCAGCCCCATCGGACAGGTGCAACATTATAATTCACCCCTCCACTTT
TRBV6-2/TRBV6-3	TRBJ1-2	-	TRBD1	15	CASSYIGTGSYPYTF	TGTGCCAGCAGTTACATCGGGACAGGGAGTTATCCCTACACCTTC
TRBV6-2/TRBV6-3	TRBJ1-2	-	-	14	CASSYSAGGGGYTF	TGTGCCAGCAGTTACTCGGCCGGAGGAGGGGGCTACACCTTC
TRBV2	TRBJ2-2	once	-	15	CASSRITGNTGELFF	TGTGCCAGCAGTCGGATTACAGGGAACACCGGGGAGCTGTTTTTT
TRBV2	TRBJ1-3	-	-	15	CASSDDRASGNTIYF	TGTGCCAGCAGTGACGACAGAGCCTCTGGAAACACCATATATTTT
TRBV19	TRBJ2-3	-	TRBD1	12	CASSPTGIEQYF	TGTGCCAGTAGTCCGACAGGGATAGAGCAGTATTTT
TRBV5-1	TRBJ1-1	-	TRBD1	16	CASSSVTGIVNTEAFF	TGCGCCAGCAGCTCGGTGACAGGGATAGTGAACACTGAAGCTTTCTTT
TRBV10-2	TRBJ2-7	-	-	13	CASSESSPGEQYF	TGCGCCAGCAGTGAGTCTTCTCCGGGAGAGCAGTACTTC
TRBV11-2	TRBJ2-3	-	TRBD1	15	CASSLARGLTDTQYF	TGTGCCAGCAGCTTAGCTAGGGGGCTGACAGATACGCAGTATTTT
TRBV18	TRBJ2-1	-	TRBD1	16	CASSPVGTGGYNEQFF	TGTGCCAGCTCACCGGTCGGGACAGGGGGCTACAATGAGCAGTTCTTC
TRBV5-4	TRBJ2-7	-	TRBD1	15	CASSSLDRATYEQYF	TGTGCCAGCAGCTCCCTCGACAGGGCAACCTACGAGCAGTACTTC
TRBV6-5	TRBJ2-4	-	TRBD1	15	CASSYSPGGLDIQYF	TGTGCCAGCAGTTACTCACCAGGGGGCTTGGACATTCAGTACTTC
TRBV7-8	TRBJ2-1	-	TRBD2	15	CASSSSGGAYNEQFF	TGTGCCAGCAGCTCTAGCGGGGGGGCCTACAATGAGCAGTTCTTC
TRBV7-2	TRBJ2-3	-	TRBD2	16	CASSLRLAGATDTQYF	TGTGCCAGCAGCTTACGACTAGCGGGGGCCACAGATACGCAGTATTTT
TRBV12-2	TRBJ2-3	-	-	21	CASRPMNPGTSGKCGTDTQYF	TGTGCAAGTCGCCCAATGAATCCCGGGACTAGCGGGAAATGCGGCACAGATACGCAGTATTTT
TRBV19	TRBJ1-5	-	TRBD1	15	CASNKRQGNNQPQHF	TGTGCCAGTAACAAGCGACAGGGTAACAATCAGCCCCAGCATTTT